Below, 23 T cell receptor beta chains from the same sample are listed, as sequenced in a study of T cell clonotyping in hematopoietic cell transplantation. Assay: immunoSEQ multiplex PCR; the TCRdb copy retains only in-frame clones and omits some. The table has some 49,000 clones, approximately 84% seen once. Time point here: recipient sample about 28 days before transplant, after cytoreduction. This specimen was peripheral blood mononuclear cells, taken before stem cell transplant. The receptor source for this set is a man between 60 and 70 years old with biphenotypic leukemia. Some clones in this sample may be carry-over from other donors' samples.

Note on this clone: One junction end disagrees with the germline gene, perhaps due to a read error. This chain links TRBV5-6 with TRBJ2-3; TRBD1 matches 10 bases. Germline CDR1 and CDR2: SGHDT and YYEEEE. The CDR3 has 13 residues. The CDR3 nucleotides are TGTGCCAGCAGCTTGGGAGTTCGGGACAGGGGTCATTTT. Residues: CASSLGVRDRGHF.

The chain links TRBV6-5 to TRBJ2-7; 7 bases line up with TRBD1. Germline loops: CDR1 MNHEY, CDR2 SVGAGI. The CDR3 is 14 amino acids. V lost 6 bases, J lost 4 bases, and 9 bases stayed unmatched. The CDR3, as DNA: TGTGCCAGCAGAACGGAGACAGGGTCATACGAGCAGTACTTC. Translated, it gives CASRTETGSYEQYF.

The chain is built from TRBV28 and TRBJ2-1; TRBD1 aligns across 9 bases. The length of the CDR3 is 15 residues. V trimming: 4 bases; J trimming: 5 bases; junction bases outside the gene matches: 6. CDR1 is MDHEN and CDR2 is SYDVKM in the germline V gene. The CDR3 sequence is CASSSSGTGNNEQFF. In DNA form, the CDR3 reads TGTGCCAGCAGTTCATCGGGGACAGGGAACAATGAGCAGTTCTTC. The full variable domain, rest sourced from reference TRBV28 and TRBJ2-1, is DVKVTQSSRYLVKRTGEKVFLECVQDMDHENMFWYRQDPGLGLRLIYFSYDVKMKEKGDIPEGYSVSREKKERFSLILESASTNQTSMYLCASSSSGTGNNEQFFGPGTRLTVL.

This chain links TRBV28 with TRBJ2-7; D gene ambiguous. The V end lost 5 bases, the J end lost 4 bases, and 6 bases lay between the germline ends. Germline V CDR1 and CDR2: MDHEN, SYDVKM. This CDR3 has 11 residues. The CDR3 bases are TGTGCCAGCAGTCGCCCATACGAGCAGTACTTC. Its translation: CASSRPYEQYF.

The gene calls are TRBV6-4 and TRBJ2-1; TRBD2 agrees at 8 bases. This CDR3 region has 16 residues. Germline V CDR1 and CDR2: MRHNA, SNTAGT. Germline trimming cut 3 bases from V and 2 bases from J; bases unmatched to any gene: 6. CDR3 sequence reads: CASSEKAGEAYNEQFF. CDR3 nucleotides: TGTGCCAGCAGTGAAAAAGCGGGAGAGGCCTACAATGAGCAGTTCTTC.

The CDR3: CASTPSGRALGQYF. The DNA of the CDR3 is TGTGCCAGCACCCCAAGCGGGAGGGCCCTCGGGCAGTACTTC. The chain recombines TRBV28 with TRBJ2-7; 10 bases match TRBD2. Germline V lookup: CDR1 MDHEN, CDR2 SYDVKM. CDR3 length equals 14 residues. J gave up 9 bases and V 7 bases, and 12 bases lay outside the gene matches.

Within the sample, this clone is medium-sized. The CDR3: CASSPRGTSRSTDTQYF. The DNA of the CDR3 is TGTGCCAGCTCACCACGGGGGACTAGCAGAAGCACAGATACGCAGTATTTT. The rearrangement links TRBV18 to TRBJ2-3; 9 nucleotides line up with TRBD2. V lost 1 base and J lost 0; bases outside the gene matches: 5. From germline, CDR1 is KGHSH and CDR2 LQKENI. The CDR3 length is 17 residues.

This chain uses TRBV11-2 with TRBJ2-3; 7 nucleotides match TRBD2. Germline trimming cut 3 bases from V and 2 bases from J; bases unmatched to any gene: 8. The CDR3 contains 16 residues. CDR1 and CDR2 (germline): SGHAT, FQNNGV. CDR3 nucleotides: TGTGCCAGCAGCTTCAGGACTAGTTGGGCCACAGATACGCAGTATTTT. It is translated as CASSFRTSWATDTQYF.

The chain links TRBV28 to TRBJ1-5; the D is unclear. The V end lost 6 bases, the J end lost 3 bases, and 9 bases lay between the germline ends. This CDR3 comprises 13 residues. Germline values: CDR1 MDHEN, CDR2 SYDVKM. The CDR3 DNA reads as TGTGCCAGCAGCCGCATACTCAATCAGCCCCAGCATTTT. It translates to CASSRILNQPQHF.

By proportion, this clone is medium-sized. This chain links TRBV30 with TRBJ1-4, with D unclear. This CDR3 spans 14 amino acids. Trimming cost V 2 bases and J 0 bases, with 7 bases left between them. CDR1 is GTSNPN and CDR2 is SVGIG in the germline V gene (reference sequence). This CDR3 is CAWSIRATNEKLFF. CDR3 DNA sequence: TGTGCCTGGAGTATCAGAGCAACTAATGAAAAACTGTTTTTT.

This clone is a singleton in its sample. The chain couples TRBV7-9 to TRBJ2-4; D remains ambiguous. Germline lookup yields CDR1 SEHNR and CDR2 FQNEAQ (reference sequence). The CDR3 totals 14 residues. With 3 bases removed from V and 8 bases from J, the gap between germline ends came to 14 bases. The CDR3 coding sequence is TGTGCCAGCAGCTTGGAGTGGTCGTCGGACATTCAGTACTTC. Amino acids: CASSLEWSSDIQYF.

The CDR3 loop is CSVVSTVNTEAFF. The CDR3 region has the DNA TGCAGCGTTGTTTCCACCGTGAACACTGAAGCTTTCTTT. This sequence joins TRBV29-1 and TRBJ1-1; D remains unclear. Germline V gene data show CDR1 as SQVTM and CDR2 as ANQGSEA. The CDR3 consists of 13 residues. Trimming took 4 bases from V and 0 from J, leaving 9 bases between them.

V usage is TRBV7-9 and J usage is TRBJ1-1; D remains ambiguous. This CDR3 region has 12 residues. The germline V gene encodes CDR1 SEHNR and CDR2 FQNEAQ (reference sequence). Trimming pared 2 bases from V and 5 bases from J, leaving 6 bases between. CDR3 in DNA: TGTGCCAGCAGCTTATTGCGGACTGAAGCTTTCTTT. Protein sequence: CASSLLRTEAFF.

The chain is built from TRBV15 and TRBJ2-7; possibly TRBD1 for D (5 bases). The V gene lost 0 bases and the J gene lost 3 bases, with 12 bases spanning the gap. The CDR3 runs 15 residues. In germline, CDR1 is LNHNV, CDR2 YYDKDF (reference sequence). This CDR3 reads CATSRDPRQLYEQYF. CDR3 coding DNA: TGTGCCACCAGCAGAGATCCCCGACAGCTCTACGAGCAGTACTTC.

This chain's CDR3 is CAWSQGASETQYF. For the CDR3, the DNA is TGTGCCTGGAGTCAGGGGGCTTCGGAGACCCAGTACTTC. The chain uses TRBV30 and TRBJ2-5; 8 bases are shared with TRBD1. The CDR3 has 13 residues. Germline V gene sequence: CDR1 GTSNPN, CDR2 SVGIG (reference sequence). V was pared by 2 bases and J by 5 bases, with 4 bases of the junction left unmatched.

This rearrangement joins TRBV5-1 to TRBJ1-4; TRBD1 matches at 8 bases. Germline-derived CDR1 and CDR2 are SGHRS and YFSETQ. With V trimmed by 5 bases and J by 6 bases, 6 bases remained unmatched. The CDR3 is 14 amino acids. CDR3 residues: CASSNTGGDEKLFF. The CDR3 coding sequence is TGCGCCAGCAGTAATACAGGGGGAGATGAAAAACTGTTTTTT.

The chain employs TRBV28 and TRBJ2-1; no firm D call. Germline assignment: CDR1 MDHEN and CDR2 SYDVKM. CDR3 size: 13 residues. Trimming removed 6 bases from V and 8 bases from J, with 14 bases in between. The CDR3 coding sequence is TGTGCCAGCAGCTCCGAACGTTACGATGAGCAGTTCTTC. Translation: CASSSERYDEQFF.

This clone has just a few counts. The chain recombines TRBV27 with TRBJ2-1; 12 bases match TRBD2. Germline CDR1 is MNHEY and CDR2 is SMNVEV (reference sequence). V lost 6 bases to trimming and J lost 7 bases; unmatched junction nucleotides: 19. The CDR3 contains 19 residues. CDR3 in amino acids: CASRRLAGVYLPMKNEQFF. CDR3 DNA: TGTGCCAGCAGACGACTAGCGGGAGTTTACCTCCCAATGAAGAATGAGCAGTTCTTC.

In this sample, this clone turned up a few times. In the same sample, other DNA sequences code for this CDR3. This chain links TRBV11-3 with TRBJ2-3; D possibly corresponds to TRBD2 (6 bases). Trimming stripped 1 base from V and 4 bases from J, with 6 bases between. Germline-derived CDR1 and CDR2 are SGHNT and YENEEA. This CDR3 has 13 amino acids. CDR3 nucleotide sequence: TGTGCCAGCAGCTTAGGGGGGGCAGATACGCAGTATTTT. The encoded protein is CASSLGGADTQYF.

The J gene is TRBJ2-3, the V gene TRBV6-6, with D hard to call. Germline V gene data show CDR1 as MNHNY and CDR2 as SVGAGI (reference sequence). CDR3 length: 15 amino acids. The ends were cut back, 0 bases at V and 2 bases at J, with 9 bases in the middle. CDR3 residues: CASSYSGLYTDTQYF. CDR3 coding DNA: TGTGCCAGCAGTTACTCGGGTCTGTACACAGATACGCAGTATTTT.

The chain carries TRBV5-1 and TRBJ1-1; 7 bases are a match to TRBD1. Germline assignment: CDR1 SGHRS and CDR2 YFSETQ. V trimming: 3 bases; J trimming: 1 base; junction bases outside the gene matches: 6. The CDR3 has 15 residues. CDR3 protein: CASSWTTGRNTEAFF. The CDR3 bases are TGCGCCAGCAGCTGGACGACAGGGCGGAACACTGAAGCTTTCTTT.

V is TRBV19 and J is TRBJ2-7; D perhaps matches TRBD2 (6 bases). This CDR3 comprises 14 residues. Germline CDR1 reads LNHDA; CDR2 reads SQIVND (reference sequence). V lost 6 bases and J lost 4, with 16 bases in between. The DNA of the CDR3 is TGTGCCAGTAGGGAAAGCGGGCCCTCTTACGAGCAGTACTTC. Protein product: CASRESGPSYEQYF.

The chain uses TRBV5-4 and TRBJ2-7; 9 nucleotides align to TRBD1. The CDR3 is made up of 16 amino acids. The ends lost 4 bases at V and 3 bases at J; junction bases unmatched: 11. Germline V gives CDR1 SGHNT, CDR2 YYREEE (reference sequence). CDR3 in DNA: TGTGCCAGCAGCCGTCCCGGGACAGGGAATGTCTACGAGCAGTACTTC. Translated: CASSRPGTGNVYEQYF. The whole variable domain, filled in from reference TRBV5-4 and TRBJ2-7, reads ETGVTQSPTHLIKTRGQQVTLRCSSQSGHNTVSWYQQALGQGPQFIFQYYREEENGRGNFPPRFSGLQFPNYSSELNVNALELDDSALYLCASSRPGTGNVYEQYFGPGTRLTVT.